This is a list of T cell receptor beta chains from one sample in a study of T cell responses to AZD1222 COVID-19 vaccine. Some clones are missing from TCRdb's copy, which holds only in-frame ones; the method was immunoSEQ multiplex PCR. The sample includes 100,000 to 110,000 clones, around nine tenths of them seen just once. This sample comprised peripheral blood, obtained on day 0 of AZD1222 vaccination. Receptor source: an adult in good health. The CDR3 runs from the conserved cysteine through the conserved F or W.

V	J	CDR3
TRBV7-9	TRBJ2-7	CASSLVSGQGAIYEQYF
TRBV27	TRBJ2-7	CASKAGTGPYEQYF
TRBV4-2	TRBJ1-1	CASSQDLSPSTEAFF
TRBV6-2/TRBV6-3	TRBJ2-3	CASSGQNTDTQYF
TRBV7-2	TRBJ2-3	CASSLETSGQNTDTQYF
TRBV12-3/TRBV12-4	TRBJ1-2	CASSLEGNYGYTF
TRBV19	TRBJ1-6	CASKAVVDSPLHF
TRBV3-1/TRBV3-2	TRBJ1-1	CASSQGAGGKEAFF
TRBV12-5	TRBJ1-1	CARRGGANTEAFF
TRBV4-1	TRBJ1-3	CASSQDTLTLQGRNTIYF
TRBV7-2	TRBJ2-3	CASSLGAVGGNTDTQYF
TRBV5-1	TRBJ2-7	CASSVRTSGIDEQYF
TRBV6-2/TRBV6-3	TRBJ2-7	CASSFGGYEQYF
TRBV29-1	TRBJ2-2	CSVVSTGRPGELFF
TRBV7-9	TRBJ2-1	CASSLGGFKVNEQFF
TRBV10-2	TRBJ2-3	CASRRIGGSTDTQYF
TRBV19	TRBJ1-2	CASSIFSTGGYTF
TRBV7-3	TRBJ2-1	CASSLGLAGVGEQFF
TRBV5-6	TRBJ1-1	CASSADRGQVYTEAFF
TRBV9	TRBJ1-1	CASSVLPGNTEAFF
TRBV6-5	TRBJ2-1	CASSYSEGADNEQFF
TRBV7-2	TRBJ1-2	CASSPLEGGYGYTF
TRBV7-8	TRBJ2-3	CASSFKRTTTDTQYF
TRBV7-6	TRBJ2-1	CASSLELAGGGNEQFF
TRBV19	TRBJ1-1	CASSIVAGSEAFF
TRBV11-1	TRBJ1-2	CASSLQGLTGYTF
TRBV30	TRBJ2-7	CAWSLGLAGAYEQYF
TRBV30	TRBJ1-1	CAWRRQTEAFF
TRBV2	TRBJ2-7	CASSSGLYEQYF
TRBV14	TRBJ2-7	CASSHLNPEGGHTYF
TRBV27	TRBJ2-1	CASSLMGGAFNEQFF
TRBV19	TRBJ1-2	CASLRGDRGYGYGYTF
TRBV13	TRBJ1-2	CASSLNLNYGYTF
TRBV27	TRBJ1-6	CASSTLTVDSPLHF
TRBV11-2	TRBJ2-2	CASSFLSNTGELFF
TRBV6-5	TRBJ2-3	CASTVRVTGTDTQYF
TRBV7-2	TRBJ2-1	CASSLGTSGSFNEQFF
TRBV5-1	TRBJ2-4	CASSLVGTTLAKNIQYF
TRBV7-6	TRBJ2-1	CASSLAGRLFNEQFF
TRBV6-5	TRBJ1-6	CASSLTGQGYSPLHF
TRBV11-2	TRBJ2-7	CASSLVAGTYEQYF
TRBV6-5	TRBJ1-2	CASSYLSQGASYGYTF
TRBV27	TRBJ1-2	CASSFASTKGNYGYTF
TRBV21-1	TRBJ1-2	CASSIRTGVWGYTF
TRBV6-5	TRBJ1-2	CASGLAVGANYGYTF
TRBV7-9	TRBJ2-7	CASSLAGLVFF
TRBV3-1/TRBV3-2	TRBJ1-1	CASSQGGSQNTEAFF